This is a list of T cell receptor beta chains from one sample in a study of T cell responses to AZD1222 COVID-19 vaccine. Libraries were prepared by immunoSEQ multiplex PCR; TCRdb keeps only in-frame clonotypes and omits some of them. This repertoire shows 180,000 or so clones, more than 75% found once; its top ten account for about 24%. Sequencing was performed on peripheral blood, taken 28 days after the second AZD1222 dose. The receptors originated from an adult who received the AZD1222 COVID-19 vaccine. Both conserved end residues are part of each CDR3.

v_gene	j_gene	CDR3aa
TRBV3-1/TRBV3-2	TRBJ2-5	CASSQDLVTSGRGTQYF
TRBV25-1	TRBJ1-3	CASSELGKLGNTIYF
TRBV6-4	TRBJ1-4	CASSFDGEKLFF
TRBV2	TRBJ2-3	CASIRLTDTQYF
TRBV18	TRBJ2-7	CASSREYEQYF
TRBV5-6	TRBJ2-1	CASSWFPYNEQFF
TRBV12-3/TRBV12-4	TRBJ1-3	CASSLTAGNTIYF
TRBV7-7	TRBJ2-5	CASSTTSQGGQETQYF
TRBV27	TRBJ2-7	CASTLTGRGDEQYF
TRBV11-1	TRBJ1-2	CASSPGTENYGYTF
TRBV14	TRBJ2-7	CASSRWTGGDEQYF
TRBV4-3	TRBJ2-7	CASSFRAGAGEQYF
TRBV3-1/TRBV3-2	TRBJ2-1	CASSESNEQFF
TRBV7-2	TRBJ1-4	CASSPRAGDEKLFF
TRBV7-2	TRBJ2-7	CASRISGYEQYF
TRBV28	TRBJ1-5	CASIQGQDSNQPQHF
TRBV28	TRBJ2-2	CASSLSGLGQNTGELFF
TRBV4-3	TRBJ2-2	CASSHSTGVNTGELFF
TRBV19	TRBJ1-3	CASSIQDRGDGNTIYF
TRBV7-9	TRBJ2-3	CASSQREITDTQYF
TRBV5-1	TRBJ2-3	CASSPGQPTDTQYF
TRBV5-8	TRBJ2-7	CASSSLAGYEQYF
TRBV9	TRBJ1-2	CASSVGYRGDYTF
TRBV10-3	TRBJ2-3	CASGGTGSADTQYF
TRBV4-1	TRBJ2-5	CASSHLSGQGPSSGTQYF
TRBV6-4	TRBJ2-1	CASSATGGSDEQFF
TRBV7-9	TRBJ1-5	CASSRGHPNQPQHF
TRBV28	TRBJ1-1	CASSLRVTSLRGRTEAFF
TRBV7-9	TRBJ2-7	CASSPGGLYEQYF
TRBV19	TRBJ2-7	CASSSYSGTNEQYF
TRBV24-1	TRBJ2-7	CARYTTGGGSDGQYF
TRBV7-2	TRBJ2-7	CASSLGGPNEQYF
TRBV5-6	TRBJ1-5	CASSLGARGNQPQHF
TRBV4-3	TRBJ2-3	CASSPGGGGTDTQYF
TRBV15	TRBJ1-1	CATSRAGTLGTEAFF
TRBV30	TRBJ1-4	CAGSQGRGEKLFF
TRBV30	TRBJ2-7	CAWSVGGTGPYEQYF
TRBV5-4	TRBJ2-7	CASSFPGTATYEQYF
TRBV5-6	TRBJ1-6	CASSPTLGQGFNSPLHF
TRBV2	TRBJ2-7	CASSAREGQLYEQYF
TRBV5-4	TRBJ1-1	CASTRGGSEAFF
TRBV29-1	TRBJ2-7	CSVGTGTGGPEQYF
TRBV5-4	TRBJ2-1	CAIPGLAGVGEQFF
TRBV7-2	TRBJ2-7	CASRSGPYEQYF
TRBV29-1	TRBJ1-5	CSVEEGNQPQHF
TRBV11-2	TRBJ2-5	CASSEGETQYF
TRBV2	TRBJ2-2	CASSPVSGSTGELFF
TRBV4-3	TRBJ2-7	CASSLSLAGDGYEQYF
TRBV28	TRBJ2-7	CASSSTGGYEQYF
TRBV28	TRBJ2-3	CASSGGLAGGPGADTQYF
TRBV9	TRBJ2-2	CASSVVGTSDETGELFF
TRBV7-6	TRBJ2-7	CASTEGYEQYF
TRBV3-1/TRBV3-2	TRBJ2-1	CASSTQGPSGAGEQFF
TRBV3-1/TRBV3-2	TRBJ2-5	CASSHPLGRSQETQYF
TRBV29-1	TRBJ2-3	CSVEGVLAGVRTDTQYF
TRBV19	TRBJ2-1	CASSTFGTFYNEQFF
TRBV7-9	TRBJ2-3	CASRPGDTQYF
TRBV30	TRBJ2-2	CALRLANTGELFF